Reported below is one TCR beta chain. Authors' analysis steps: Reference gene primer amplification in the assay estimated nucleated cell counts. Repertoires were generated with immunoSEQ multiplex PCR, while TCRdb's copy carries only in-frame clones and drops some. From that table come the V and J calls and clone size; the DNA was used to work out D and trimming. The table has around 250,000 clones, approximately 90% seen once. The sample belongs to a study of blood T cell repertoires in COVID-19. Background on the study: The origin of the acute and convalescent COVID-19 samples was the United States, Italy and Spain. Nucleic acid was either cDNA or gDNA, and it came from T cells, B-cell-depleted T cells, or PBMCs.

The length of the CDR3 is 17 residues. The V end was cut by 0 bases, the J end by 0 bases, with 14 bases between. The chain uses TRBV23-1 and TRBJ1-1; D might be TRBD1 (6 bases). TRBV23-1 is flagged as an ORF with uncertain function. This receptor was taken from a woman aged 25 to 39 with active or convalescent COVID-19. The specimen sequenced was peripheral blood. Here the CDR3 DNA reads TGCGCCAGCAGTCAATCTTACAGGGCCGGGGTGAACACTGAAGCTTTCTTT. This gives the protein CASSQSYRAGVNTEAFF.